The 12 T cell receptor beta chains below all came from one sample that was sequenced in a study of T cells in Graves' hyperthyroidism and ophthalmopathy. From RNA transcripts, TCR beta CDR3 regions were amplified. Using the HTBI primer set, a first-round RT-PCR was run on the TCR CDR3. TCRdb passed the multiplex PCR reads through MiXCR, listing each CDR3 protein once. The table has some 600,000 distinct CDR3 sequences, more than 11% seen once; the top ten hold roughly 6.2%. The sequencing sample was made of blood. The receptor set was obtained from a woman in her 30s with Graves' hyperthyroidism that later progressed to Graves' ophthalmopathy.

This clonotype was found a few times. The chain is built from TRBV5-6 and TRBJ1-4; perhaps TRBD1 as D (5 bases). The CDR3 has 20 amino acids. Trimming shortened V by 1 base and J by 0 bases, and 22 bases separated the two germline ends. Germline V gene lookup returns CDR1 SGHDT and CDR2 YYEEEE. The CDR3 reads CASSLRLFGGGASTNEKLFF. For the CDR3, the DNA is TGTGCCAGCAGCTTGAGATTATTTGGTGGAGGGGCGTCAACTAATGAAAAACTGTTTTTT. Supplemented by reference TRBV5-6 and TRBJ1-4, the full variable domain reads DAGVTQSPTHLIKTRGQQVTLRCSPKSGHDTVSWYQQALGQGPQFIFQYYEEEERQRGNFPDRFSGHQFPNYSSELNVNALLLGDSALYLCASSLRLFGGGASTNEKLFFGSGTQLSVL.

Ten or more counts support this clonotype. V and J are TRBV15 and TRBJ2-3; D is possibly TRBD2 (5 bases). V was trimmed by 3 bases and J by 5 bases, leaving 18 bases between them. Per the germline V gene, CDR1 is LNHNV and CDR2 is YYDKDF (reference sequence). The CDR3 is 16 amino acids. This CDR3 reads CATSSLQRGGEDTQYF. The CDR3 DNA follows: TGTGCCACCAGCAGTCTCCAGCGAGGAGGTGAAGATACGCAGTATTTT. The complete variable domain, with remaining parts taken from reference TRBV15 and TRBJ2-3, reads DAMVIQNPRYQVTQFGKPVTLSCSQTLNHNVMYWYQQKSSQAPKLLFHYYDKDFNNEADTPDNFQSRRPNTSFCFLDIRSPGLGDTAMYLCATSSLQRGGEDTQYFGPGTRLTVL.

The chain uses TRBV5-6 and TRBJ2-3; 13 bases are a match to TRBD2. CDR3 length equals 15 residues. In germline, CDR1 is SGHDT, CDR2 YYEEEE. Unmatched junction bases numbered 5, after V lost 4 bases and J lost 6 bases. The CDR3 region has the DNA TGTGCCAGCAGCCGGACTAGCGGGAGTGCGGATACGCAGTATTTT. It specifies CASSRTSGSADTQYF.

The sample holds a few counts of this clonotype. The CDR3 here is CSASSGGGGAEAFF. In DNA form, the CDR3 reads TGCAGTGCTAGTTCGGGGGGCGGCGGCGCTGAAGCTTTCTTT. The chain carries TRBV20-1 and TRBJ1-1; weak D call: TRBD1 (6 bases). V lost 3 bases, J lost 6 bases, and 17 bases lay in between. This CDR3 is 14 amino acids long. Germline CDR1 and CDR2: DFQATT and SNEGSKA (reference sequence).

This clonotype was picked up many times. The CDR3 DNA follows: TGCAGTGCTCTCCAAGCGGGAGGACGGATCTACGAGCAGTACTTC. It encodes CSALQAGGRIYEQYF. The chain couples TRBV20-1 to TRBJ2-7, with 9 nucleotides matching TRBD2. The germline V gene encodes CDR1 DFQATT and CDR2 SNEGSKA (reference sequence). The CDR3 has 15 residues. With V trimmed by 5 bases and J by 3 bases, 11 bases remained unmatched.

This clonotype was detected many times. V and J are TRBV12-3 or TRBV12-4 and TRBJ2-5; 13 nucleotides agree with TRBD2. V was clipped by 4 bases and J by 5 bases; unmatched bases: 7. The CDR3 covers 16 residues. Written as DNA, the CDR3 is TGTGCCAGCAGTTCAGGACTAGCGGGAGCCAGGGAGACCCAGTACTTC. This gives the protein CASSSGLAGARETQYF.

This clonotype was counted at least ten times. The chain links TRBV27 to TRBJ1-2; weak D call: TRBD1 (5 bases). Germline V gene data show CDR1 as MNHEY and CDR2 as SMNVEV (reference sequence). V lost 5 bases, J lost 8 bases, and 15 bases lay in between. The CDR3 totals 13 residues. The CDR3: CASSPPGQVGYTF. The CDR3 coding sequence is TGTGCCAGCAGTCCCCCAGGGCAAGTGGGCTACACCTTC.

This clonotype came up a few times. The chain recombines TRBV7-2 with TRBJ1-4, with TRBD1 matching over 7 bases. With 5 bases clipped from V and 6 bases from J, the junction kept 12 bases outside the gene matches. CDR1 and CDR2 (germline): SGHTA, FQGNSA. This CDR3 region has 16 residues. As DNA, the CDR3 is TGTGCCAGCAGCCTATTCGGGACAGCCGGAGATGAAAAACTGTTTTTT. Its translation: CASSLFGTAGDEKLFF.

In its sample, this clonotype was seen many times. CDR3 loop: CASSPGTAGPQHF. The DNA for the CDR3 is TGTGCCAGCTCCCCTGGGACCGCCGGGCCCCAGCATTTT. V gene TRBV18 combines with J gene TRBJ1-5; TRBD1 is a possible D gene (5 bases). Germline V gives CDR1 KGHSH, CDR2 LQKENI. Trimming shortened V by 6 bases and J by 9 bases, and 15 bases separated the two germline ends. This CDR3 is built from 13 residues.

Many counts were recorded for this clonotype. The CDR3 coding sequence is TGCGCCAGCATGCAGGGGACAGGGATGGAGACCCAGTACTTC. It is translated as CASMQGTGMETQYF. This chain joins TRBV5-1 and TRBJ2-5; 9 bases match TRBD1. CDR1 and CDR2 from the germline V gene are SGHRS and YFSETQ. The V segment lost 6 bases and the J segment 5 bases; nucleotides outside the gene matches: 8. CDR3 length: 14 amino acids. The full variable domain, in which reference TRBV5-1 and TRBJ2-5 provide the parts outside the CDR3, is KAGVTQTPRYLIKTRGQQVTLSCSPISGHRSVSWYQQTPGQGLQFLFEYFSETQRNKGNFPGRFSGRQFSNSRSEMNVSTLELGDSALYLCASMQGTGMETQYFGPGTRLLVL.

This clonotype has ten or more counts. The chain carries TRBV12-3 or TRBV12-4 and TRBJ2-1, with D tentatively TRBD1 (5 bases). This CDR3 comprises 15 residues. V lost 5 bases and J 10 bases, leaving 21 bases between the germline ends. CDR3 protein: CASSRHQGGQLEQFF. CDR3 in DNA: TGTGCCAGCAGTCGACATCAGGGCGGACAATTGGAGCAGTTCTTC.

The chain has TRBV5-1 and TRBJ2-5; TRBD2 agrees at 12 bases. CDR3 length: 15 residues. Germline V gene data show CDR1 as SGHRS and CDR2 as YFSETQ. Trimming cost V 4 bases and J 4 bases; bases outside gene matches: 5. The DNA of the CDR3 is TGCGCCAGCAGCGCGACTAGCGGGAGTAGAGAGACCCAGTACTTC. Its protein is CASSATSGSRETQYF.